Shown below are 5 T cell receptor beta chains from a single sample sequenced in a study of T cell responses to AZD1222 COVID-19 vaccine. The repertoire was sequenced with immunoSEQ multiplex PCR; TCRdb's copy has only in-frame clones and lacks some. The profile shows about 84,000 clones, 70% to 90% of them singletons. Source: peripheral blood, taken on day 0 of AZD1222 vaccination. The receptor source for this set is an adult in good health.

This clone was seen just once. This chain uses TRBV5-6 with TRBJ1-1; unclear D gene. The CDR3 is 15 amino acids. Germline CDR1 SGHDT, CDR2 YYEEEE. Deletions cut 4 bases from V and 6 bases from J, with 19 bases between. The CDR3 is CASSIRSLLSAEAFF. The CDR3, as DNA: TGTGCCAGCAGCATTCGGTCCCTCCTGAGCGCTGAAGCTTTCTTT.

This clone was seen just once. The gene calls are TRBV3-1 (or the pseudogene TRBV3-2) and TRBJ1-5, with a weak D call TRBD1 (5 bases). V lost 0 bases to trimming and J lost 3 bases, with 12 bases between them. The CDR3 extends over 16 amino acids. The germline gives CDR1 LGHDT, CDR2 YNNKEL (reference sequence). Here the CDR3 reads CASSQEASRDNQPQHF. The CDR3, as DNA: TGTGCCAGCAGCCAAGAGGCTAGCAGGGACAATCAGCCCCAGCATTTT.

This chain connects TRBV19 to TRBJ2-1; the D gene is possibly TRBD2 (6 bases). This CDR3 contains 13 residues. CDR1 and CDR2 from the germline V gene are LNHDA and SQIVND (reference sequence). V lost 4 bases and J lost 6, with 10 bases in between. CDR3 protein: CASSNGDSNEQFF. For the CDR3, the DNA is TGTGCCAGTAGTAACGGGGACTCCAATGAGCAGTTCTTC. Using reference TRBV19 and TRBJ2-1 for the parts outside the CDR3, the full variable domain is DGGITQSPKYLFRKEGQNVTLSCEQNLNHDAMYWYRQDPGQGLRLIYYSQIVNDFQKGDIAEGYSVSREKKESFPLTVTSAQKNPTAFYLCASSNGDSNEQFFGPGTRLTVL.

The J gene is TRBJ2-2, the V gene TRBV30; 10 bases map to TRBD2. The CDR3 is made up of 14 amino acids. CDR1 and CDR2 (germline): GTSNPN, SVGIG (reference sequence). The V and J ends lost 8 bases and 5 bases, in that order; junction bases with no gene match: 8. CDR3 sequence: CAHGASGRTGELFF. DNA of the CDR3: TGTGCCCACGGGGCTAGCGGGAGAACCGGGGAGCTGTTTTTT. The full variable domain, completed using reference TRBV30 and TRBJ2-2, is SQTIHQWPATLVQPVGSPLSLECTVEGTSNPNLYWYRQAAGRGLQLLFYSVGIGQISSEVPQNLSASRPQDRQFILSSKKLLLSDSGFYLCAHGASGRTGELFFGEGSRLTVL.

This rearrangement joins TRBV15 to TRBJ1-4; D remains unclear. Germline assignment: CDR1 LNHNV and CDR2 YYDKDF (reference sequence). The V end lost 0 bases, the J end lost 0 bases, and 8 bases lay between the germline ends. The CDR3 extends over 16 amino acids. The CDR3 DNA follows: TGTGCCACCAGCAGAGATTATGTAGCAACTAATGAAAAACTGTTTTTT. It codes for CATSRDYVATNEKLFF.